Here is one TCR beta chain with its context. Its cognate antigen is unknown. The PCR was carried out with 60 Vbeta primers and 13 Jbeta primers. Profiling relied on immunoSEQ multiplex PCR, and the TCRdb table lists in-frame clones only, not all of them. Seen here are 130,000 or so clones, about 80% observed once, and the top ten hold approximately 3.6%. The sample is drawn from a study of cytomegalovirus exposure and HLA in healthy donors. General study findings and limits: Later analysis associated a missense DCLRE1C variant with TCR beta V- and J-gene trimming.

Looked up from germline, CDR1 is SGHDN and CDR2 is FVKESK. Trimming pared 7 bases from V and 1 base from J, leaving 15 bases between. The CDR3 loop spans 15 amino acids. When sampled, the donors appeared nominally healthy, though they likely had unrecorded immune exposures. The specimen sequenced was PBMCs. The TCR comes from a man under 40 in good health and CMV-seronegative. The rearrangement uses TRBV14 and TRBJ2-3; D might be TRBD2 (5 bases). This CDR3 reads CASTRRGIGTDTQYF. The DNA for the CDR3 is TGTGCCAGCACGCGGCGAGGGATCGGCACAGATACGCAGTATTTT.